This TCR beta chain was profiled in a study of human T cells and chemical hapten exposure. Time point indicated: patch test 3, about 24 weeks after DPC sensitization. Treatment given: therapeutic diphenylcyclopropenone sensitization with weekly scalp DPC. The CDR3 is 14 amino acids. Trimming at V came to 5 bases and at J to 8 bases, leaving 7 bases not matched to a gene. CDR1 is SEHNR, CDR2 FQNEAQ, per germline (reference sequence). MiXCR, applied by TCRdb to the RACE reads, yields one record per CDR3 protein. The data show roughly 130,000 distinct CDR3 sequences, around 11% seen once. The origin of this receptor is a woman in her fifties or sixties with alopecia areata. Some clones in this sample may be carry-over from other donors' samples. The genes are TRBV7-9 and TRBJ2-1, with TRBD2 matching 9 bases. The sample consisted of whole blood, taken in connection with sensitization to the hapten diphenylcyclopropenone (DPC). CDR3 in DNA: TGTGCCAGCAGCCCGTTAGCGGGGGCCCATGAGCAGTTCTTC. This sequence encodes CASSPLAGAHEQFF.